The entry that follows covers one TCR beta chain sequence. Profiled with immunoSEQ multiplex PCR; TCRdb holds only in-frame clones, not every one. In the table there are some 180,000 clones, about four fifths of which are singletons. The sample belongs to a study of blood T cell repertoires in COVID-19. Study at large: Spain, Italy and the United States supplied samples that represented acute and convalescent COVID-19.

Unmatched junction bases numbered 9, after V lost 5 bases and J lost 2 bases. This CDR3 region has 15 residues. Germline V lookup: CDR1 LNHDA, CDR2 SQIVND (reference sequence). Sequencing input: peripheral blood. This receptor was obtained from a man in his sixties with acute or convalescent COVID-19. This chain uses TRBV19 with TRBJ2-7, with TRBD1 matching over 7 bases. The CDR3 sequence is CASSPRGGTPYEQYF. The DNA for the CDR3 is TGTGCCAGTAGTCCCCGAGGGGGCACTCCCTACGAGCAGTACTTC.